The table lists the clone carrying this TCR beta chain with many counts. As yet, its antigen is unknown. The CDR3 runs to 14 residues. V was shortened by 2 bases and J by 4 bases, with 12 bases between the two germline ends. CDR1 and CDR2 (germline): SGHRS, YFSETQ. TCR beta VDJ and CDR3 profiling used genomic DNA as template. TCRdb called the reads again in MiXCR, with one record for every CDR3 protein. The sample yields about 160,000 distinct CDR3 sequences, about 45% seen once. The sample originates from a study of CD8+CD57+ T cells in acquired aplastic anemia. Study outcomes and limitations: Patients showed no significant difference from controls in CD8+ Simpson's diversity.

Sequencing was done on patients that had shown CD8+CD57+ cell expansion by flow cytometry. The patients, all of them, had severe acquired aplastic anemia. This chain uses TRBV5-1 with TRBJ1-1; D unclear. This sequence originates from a human donor with aplastic anemia. Sequences were obtained from sorted CD4+, CD8+, or CD8+CD57+ T cells (not recorded which) from PBMCs. CDR3 protein: CASSFVAGVTEAFF. The CDR3 DNA reads TGCGCCAGCAGCTTTGTAGCGGGTGTCACTGAAGCTTTCTTT. Supplemented by reference TRBV5-1 and TRBJ1-1, the full variable domain reads KAGVTQTPRYLIKTRGQQVTLSCSPISGHRSVSWYQQTPGQGLQFLFEYFSETQRNKGNFPGRFSGRQFSNSRSEMNVSTLELGDSALYLCASSFVAGVTEAFFGQGTRLTVV.